One and the same sample provided the 22 T cell receptor beta chains below, sequenced in a study of T-cell reconstitution after alpha-beta-depleted transplantation in children. Molecular barcoding with unique molecular identifiers was used for the TCRbeta library. TCRdb independently ran MiXCR on the PCR reads; one entry per CDR3 protein. In the table there are about 980,000 distinct CDR3 sequences, roughly 29% of which are singletons. The material sequenced was PBMCs, mostly from graft donor cells, taken 360 days after TCRalphabeta/CD19-depleted stem cell transplant. Receptors originate from a boy in the first two years of life who had a stem cell transplant for SCID, so the T cells may come from the graft donor.

The rearrangement links TRBV12-3 or TRBV12-4 to TRBJ1-5, with D uncertain. This CDR3 is 13 amino acids long. Trimming shortened V by 5 bases and J by 5 bases, and 10 bases separated the two germline ends. DNA for the CDR3: TGTGCCAGCAGTCCGTTCAGCGATCAGCCCCAGCATTTT. This encodes CASSPFSDQPQHF.

The J gene is TRBJ2-1, the V gene TRBV7-8, with 7 bases matching TRBD2. V shed 5 bases and J 1 base; nucleotides not matched to a gene: 5. The CDR3 has 15 residues. Germline V gene lookup returns CDR1 SGHVS and CDR2 FQNEAQ. The CDR3 reads CASSRAGQSYNEQFF. The DNA of the CDR3 is TGTGCCAGCAGCAGAGCGGGGCAATCCTACAATGAGCAGTTCTTC.

This chain uses TRBV6-5 with TRBJ1-2; D might be TRBD1 (6 bases). The CDR3 contains 13 residues. Germline lookup yields CDR1 MNHEY and CDR2 SVGAGI. The V end was cut by 4 bases, the J end by 8 bases, with 14 bases between. The CDR3 DNA follows: TGTGCCAGCAGTTTACAGGGAAGGCAAGGCTACACCTTC. Translation: CASSLQGRQGYTF.

This chain uses TRBV5-1 with TRBJ2-1; TRBD2 aligns across 16 bases. Looked up from germline, CDR1 is SGHRS and CDR2 is YFSETQ. This CDR3 spans 18 amino acids. V lost 4 bases to trimming and J lost 4 bases; unmatched junction nucleotides: 8. The DNA for the CDR3 is TGCGCCAGCAGCGGTCCGGGACTAGCGGGGGGGGTTTACAATGAGCAGTTCTTC. This encodes CASSGPGLAGGVYNEQFF.

This clonotype was detected a few times. The V and J genes are TRBV20-1 and TRBJ1-1; TRBD1 matches 7 bases. Germline CDR1 is DFQATT and CDR2 is SNEGSKA (reference sequence). Losses at the gene ends were 1 base for V and 1 base for J; bases not matched to a gene: 6. This CDR3 is built from 15 residues. Written as DNA, the CDR3 is TGCAGTGCTAGAGCCCCTACAGGGGAGAACACTGAAGCTTTCTTT. It is translated as CSARAPTGENTEAFF.

Turning to this clonotype: This sequence may be a read error, since a much larger clone differs from it by one base. The rearrangement uses TRBV28 and TRBJ2-3; D remains ambiguous. Trimming stripped 6 bases from V and 1 base from J, with 5 bases between. The CDR3 spans 12 residues. The germline V gene has CDR1 MDHEN and CDR2 SYDVKM. CDR3 region: CASRQRTDTQYF. CDR3 nucleotide sequence: TGTGCCAGCAGACAACGCACAGATACGCAGTATTTT.

This clonotype appeared a single time. The V and J genes are TRBV4-1 and TRBJ2-5; 11 nucleotides align to TRBD1. This CDR3 region has 16 residues. Germline V CDR1 and CDR2: MGHRA, YSYEKL. V lost 4 bases and J lost 5; bases outside the gene matches: 9. CDR3 nucleotides: TGCGCCAGCAGCCTCAGAGGACAGGGGGCAGGGGAGACCCAGTACTTC. Its translation is CASSLRGQGAGETQYF.

The CDR3 loop reads CSASGTQISYEQYF. The CDR3 DNA sequence: TGCAGTGCTAGCGGGACACAGATTTCCTACGAGCAGTACTTC. V gene TRBV20-1 combines with J gene TRBJ2-7; D possibly corresponds to TRBD1 (6 bases). Per germline, CDR1 DFQATT and CDR2 SNEGSKA (reference sequence). The CDR3 is made up of 14 amino acids. The V gene lost 3 bases and the J gene lost 1 base, with 13 bases spanning the gap.

This clonotype came up many times. V gene TRBV18 combines with J gene TRBJ2-5, with TRBD1 as a possible D gene (6 bases). CDR1 KGHSH and CDR2 LQKENI come from the germline V gene. This CDR3 has 14 amino acids. V lost 2 bases and J lost 3, with 10 bases in between. CDR3 residues: CASSPTTGKETQYF. As DNA, the CDR3 is TGTGCCAGCTCACCAACCACAGGGAAAGAGACCCAGTACTTC.

V is TRBV20-1 and J is TRBJ2-1; 7 nucleotides align to TRBD1. The germline CDR1 and CDR2 sequences are DFQATT and SNEGSKA (reference sequence). The CDR3 has 12 residues. After removal of 6 bases from V and 5 bases from J, the junction contained 4 bases not matched to a gene. CDR3 DNA sequence: TGCAGTGCCTGCGACAGGGACAATGAGCAGTTCTTC. This gives the protein CSACDRDNEQFF.

The J gene is TRBJ2-1, the V gene TRBV2; D tentatively reads TRBD1 or TRBD2 (5 bases each). This CDR3 is 15 amino acids long. V was pared by 2 bases and J by 7 bases, with 15 bases between. Germline CDR1 SNHLY, CDR2 FYNNEI. The CDR3 region has the DNA TGTGCCAGCAGTGAACGGGGCAGGGCGGCAAATGAGCAGTTCTTC. Protein sequence: CASSERGRAANEQFF. Full variable domain (rest looked up from reference TRBV2 and TRBJ2-1): EPEVTQTPSHQVTQMGQEVILRCVPISNHLYFYWYRQILGQKVEFLVSFYNNEISEKSEIFDDQFSVERPDGSNFTLKIRSTKLEDSAMYFCASSERGRAANEQFFGPGTRLTVL.

This chain uses TRBV12-3 or TRBV12-4 with TRBJ2-5; 9 nucleotides match TRBD2. This CDR3 is built from 16 residues. The V gene end was trimmed by 3 bases and the J gene end by 5 bases; junction bases not matched to a gene: 10. As DNA, the CDR3 is TGTGCCAGCAGTTTGGGCGGGGGGGCCGGGTCGGAGACCCAGTACTTC. Amino acids: CASSLGGGAGSETQYF.

The rearrangement joins TRBV12-3 or TRBV12-4 to TRBJ2-2, with no clear D. The CDR3 is 11 amino acids. Between the trimmed V and J ends, which lost 8 bases and 7 bases, there was a span of 8 bases. As DNA, the CDR3 is TGTGCCAGCTCGGAAGTCGGGGAGCTGTTTTTT. It specifies CASSEVGELFF.

This clonotype turned up a few times. The V call is TRBV4-3, the J call TRBJ2-3, with 10 bases fitting TRBD1. The CDR3 contains 17 residues. CDR1 is LGHNA and CDR2 is YSLEER in the germline V gene. V lost 4 bases and J lost 6; bases outside the gene matches: 13. The CDR3 here is CASSRQKGTGAGDTQYF. The CDR3 nucleotides read TGCGCCAGCAGCCGCCAAAAGGGGACAGGGGCGGGTGATACGCAGTATTTT.

This clonotype was detected only a few times. The rearrangement joins TRBV6-5 to TRBJ2-5, with a possible D match to TRBD2 (6 bases). Germline loops: CDR1 MNHEY, CDR2 SVGAGI. V lost 0 bases, J lost 5 bases, and 19 bases lay in between. The CDR3 sequence is 17 residues long. CDR3 DNA: TGTGCCAGCAGTTACTCGAGGAGGGGATTTAATCTGGAGACCCAGTACTTC. It codes for CASSYSRRGFNLETQYF.

This rearrangement joins TRBV12-3 or TRBV12-4 to TRBJ2-3; weak D call: TRBD1 (5 bases). Between the trimmed V and J ends, which lost 5 bases and 4 bases, there was a span of 13 bases. The CDR3 is 14 residues long. As DNA, the CDR3 is TGTGCCAGCAGTCGCATTATAGGGGCAGATACGCAGTATTTT. Its protein product is CASSRIIGADTQYF.

This clonotype has just a few counts. The chain joins TRBV2 to TRBJ2-7; D uncertain. CDR1 is SNHLY, CDR2 FYNNEI, per germline. V dropped 6 bases and J dropped 2 bases, with 14 bases sitting between them. This CDR3 has 14 amino acids. The CDR3 region is CASRGIYRAYEQYF. CDR3 in DNA: TGTGCCAGCAGGGGAATCTATCGGGCCTACGAGCAGTACTTC.

The sample holds a few counts of this clonotype. The rearrangement uses TRBV20-1 and TRBJ2-7; D uncertain. Germline V gene sequence: CDR1 DFQATT, CDR2 SNEGSKA (reference sequence). The CDR3 length is 14 residues. Trimming removed 3 bases from V and 1 base from J, with 13 bases in between. As DNA, the CDR3 is TGCAGTGCTAGTATTCTCCCAGAGTCCTACGAGCAGTACTTC. It codes for CSASILPESYEQYF.

The V and J genes are TRBV12-3 or TRBV12-4 and TRBJ2-3; TRBD1 is a possible D gene (6 bases). V lost 7 bases to trimming and J lost 1 base, with 21 bases between them. CDR3 length: 17 residues. The DNA of the CDR3 is TGTGCCAGCAACCTCCACCTGCCGGGACACCGCACAGATACGCAGTATTTT. Its translation: CASNLHLPGHRTDTQYF.

The chain uses TRBV7-8 and TRBJ2-3, with D unclear. Germline V CDR1 and CDR2: SGHVS, FQNEAQ. V was trimmed by 2 bases and J by 1 base, leaving 13 bases between them. This CDR3 has 16 amino acids. The CDR3 DNA is TGTGCCAGCAGCTTACGTGGCGTCTCGGGCACAGATACGCAGTATTTT. The encoded protein is CASSLRGVSGTDTQYF.

This chain joins TRBV3-1 and TRBJ1-5; 7 bases map to TRBD1. Germline CDR1 reads LGHDT; CDR2 reads YNNKEL (reference sequence). The V and J ends lost 1 base and 0 bases, in that order; junction bases with no gene match: 3. The CDR3 has 16 amino acids. The CDR3 sequence is CASSQAGQNSNQPQHF. The CDR3 DNA reads TGTGCCAGCAGCCAAGCGGGACAGAATAGCAATCAGCCCCAGCATTTT.

The genes are TRBV5-1 and TRBJ1-6; the match to TRBD1 covers 9 bases. CDR1 and CDR2 from the germline V gene are SGHRS and YFSETQ. This CDR3 is 15 amino acids long. Germline trimming cut 4 bases from V and 8 bases from J; bases unmatched to any gene: 7. The CDR3 DNA follows: TGCGCCAGCAGCCCCGGACAGGGGAGAGATTCACCCCTCCACTTT. This sequence encodes CASSPGQGRDSPLHF.